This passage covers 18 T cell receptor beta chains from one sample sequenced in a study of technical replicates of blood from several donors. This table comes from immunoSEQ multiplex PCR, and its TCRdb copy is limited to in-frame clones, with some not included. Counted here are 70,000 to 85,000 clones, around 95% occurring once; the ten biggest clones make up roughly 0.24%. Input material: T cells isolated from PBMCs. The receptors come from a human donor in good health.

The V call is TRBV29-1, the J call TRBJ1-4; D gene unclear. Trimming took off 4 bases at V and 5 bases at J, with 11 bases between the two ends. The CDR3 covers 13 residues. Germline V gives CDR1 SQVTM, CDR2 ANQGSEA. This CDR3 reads CSVGQRLNEKLFF. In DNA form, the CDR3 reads TGCAGCGTTGGGCAGAGACTAAATGAAAAACTGTTTTTT.

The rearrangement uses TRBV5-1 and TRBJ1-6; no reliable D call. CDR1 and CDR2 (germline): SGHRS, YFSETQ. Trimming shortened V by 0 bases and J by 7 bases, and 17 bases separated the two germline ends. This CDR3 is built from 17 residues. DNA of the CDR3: TGCGCCAGCAGCTTGGATTTGATCGTGCTATCAAATTCACCCCTCCACTTT. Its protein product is CASSLDLIVLSNSPLHF.

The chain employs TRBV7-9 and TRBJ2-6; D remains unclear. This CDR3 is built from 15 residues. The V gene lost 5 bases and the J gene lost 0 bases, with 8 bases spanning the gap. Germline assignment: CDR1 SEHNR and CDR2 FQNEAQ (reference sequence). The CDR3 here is CASSTPSSGANVLTF. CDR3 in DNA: TGTGCCAGCAGCACACCCAGCTCTGGGGCCAACGTCCTGACTTTC. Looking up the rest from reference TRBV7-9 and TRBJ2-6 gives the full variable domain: DTGVSQNPRHKITKRGQNVTFRCDPISEHNRLYWYRQTLGQGPEFLTYFQNEAQLEKSRLLSDRFSAERPKGSFSTLEIQRTEQGDSAMYLCASSTPSSGANVLTFGAGSRLTVL.

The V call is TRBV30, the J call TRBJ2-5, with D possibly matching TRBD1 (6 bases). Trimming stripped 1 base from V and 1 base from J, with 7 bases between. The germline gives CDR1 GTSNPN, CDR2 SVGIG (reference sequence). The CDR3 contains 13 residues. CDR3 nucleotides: TGTGCCTGGAGTGGGACAGCCCAAGAGACCCAGTACTTC. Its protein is CAWSGTAQETQYF.

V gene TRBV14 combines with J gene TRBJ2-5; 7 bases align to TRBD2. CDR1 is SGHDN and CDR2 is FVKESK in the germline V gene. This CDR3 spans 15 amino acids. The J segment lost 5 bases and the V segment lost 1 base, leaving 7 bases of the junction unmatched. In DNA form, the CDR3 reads TGTGCCAGCAGCCAAGGAGGCGGGGGATTGGAGACCCAGTACTTC. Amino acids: CASSQGGGGLETQYF.

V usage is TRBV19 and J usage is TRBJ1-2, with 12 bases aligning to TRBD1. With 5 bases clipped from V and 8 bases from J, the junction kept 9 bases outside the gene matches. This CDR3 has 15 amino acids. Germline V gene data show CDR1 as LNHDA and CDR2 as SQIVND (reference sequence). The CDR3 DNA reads TGTGCCAGTAGTGAGATGGGGACAGGGGGCCGGGGCTACACCTTC. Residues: CASSEMGTGGRGYTF.

The CDR3, as DNA: TGTGCCAGCAGTTCGGTAGGGGGTATCGTCCAAGAGACCCAGTACTTC. This encodes CASSSVGGIVQETQYF. The V and J genes are TRBV11-2 and TRBJ2-5; D may be TRBD1 (6 bases). CDR1 and CDR2 from the germline V gene are SGHAT and FQNNGV. Trimming took off 6 bases at V and 1 base at J, with 18 bases between the two ends. The CDR3 is made up of 16 amino acids.

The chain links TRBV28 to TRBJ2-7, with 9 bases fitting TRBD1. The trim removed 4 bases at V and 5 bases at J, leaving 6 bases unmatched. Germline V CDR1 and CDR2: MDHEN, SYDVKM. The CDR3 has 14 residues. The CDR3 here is CASSSGTGKHEQYF. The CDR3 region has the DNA TGTGCCAGCAGTTCCGGGACAGGGAAACACGAGCAGTACTTC.

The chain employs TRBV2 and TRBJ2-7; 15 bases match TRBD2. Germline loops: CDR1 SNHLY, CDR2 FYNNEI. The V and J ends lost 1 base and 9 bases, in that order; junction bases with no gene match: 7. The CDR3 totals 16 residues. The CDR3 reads CASSEVRTSGGARQYF. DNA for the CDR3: TGTGCCAGCAGTGAAGTTAGGACTAGCGGGGGGGCTCGGCAGTACTTC.

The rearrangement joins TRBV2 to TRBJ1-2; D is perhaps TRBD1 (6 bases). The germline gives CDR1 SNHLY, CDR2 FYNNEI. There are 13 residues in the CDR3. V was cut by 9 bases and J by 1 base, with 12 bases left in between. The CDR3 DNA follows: TGTGCCAGTGGACAGAACATTAACTATGGCTACACCTTC. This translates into CASGQNINYGYTF.

The CDR3 here is CASSIGTGGYEQYF. CDR3 bases: TGCGCCAGCAGCATCGGGACAGGGGGCTACGAGCAGTACTTC. V is TRBV5-1 and J is TRBJ2-7; 11 bases are shared with TRBD1. This CDR3 is built from 14 residues. CDR1 SGHRS and CDR2 YFSETQ come from the germline V gene. V dropped 4 bases and J dropped 3; count of bases not matched to a gene: 3.

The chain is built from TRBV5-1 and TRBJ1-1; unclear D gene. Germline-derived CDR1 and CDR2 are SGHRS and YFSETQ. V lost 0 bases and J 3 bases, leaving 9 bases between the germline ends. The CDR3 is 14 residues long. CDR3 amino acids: CASSLGFVDTEAFF. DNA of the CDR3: TGCGCCAGCAGCTTGGGGTTTGTAGACACTGAAGCTTTCTTT.

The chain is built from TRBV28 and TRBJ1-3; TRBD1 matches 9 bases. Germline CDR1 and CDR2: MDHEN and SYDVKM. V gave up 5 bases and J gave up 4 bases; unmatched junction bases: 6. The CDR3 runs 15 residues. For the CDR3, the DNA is TGTGCCAGCAGTCTAGCCGGGACAGGGGGAAACACCATATATTTT. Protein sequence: CASSLAGTGGNTIYF.

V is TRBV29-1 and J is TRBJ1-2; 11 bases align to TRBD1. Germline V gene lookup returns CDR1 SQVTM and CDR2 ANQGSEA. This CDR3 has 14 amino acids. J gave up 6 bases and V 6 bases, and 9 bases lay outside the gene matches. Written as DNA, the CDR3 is TGCAGCGTCCGCCACTGGACAGGGGGCCATGGCTACACCTTC. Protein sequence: CSVRHWTGGHGYTF.

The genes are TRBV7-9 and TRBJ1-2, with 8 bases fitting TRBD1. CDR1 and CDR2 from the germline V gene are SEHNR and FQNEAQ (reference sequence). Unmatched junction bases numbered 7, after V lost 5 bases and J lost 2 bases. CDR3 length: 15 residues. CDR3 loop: CASSPTRTGNYGYTF. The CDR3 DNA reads TGTGCCAGCAGCCCCACCCGGACAGGGAACTATGGCTACACCTTC.

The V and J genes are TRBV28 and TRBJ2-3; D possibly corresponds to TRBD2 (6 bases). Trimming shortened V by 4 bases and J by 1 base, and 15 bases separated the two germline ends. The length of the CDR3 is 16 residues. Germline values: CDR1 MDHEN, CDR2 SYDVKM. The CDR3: CASSSSGRGGTDTQYF. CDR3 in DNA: TGTGCCAGCAGTTCGTCGGGCCGCGGGGGCACAGATACGCAGTATTTT.

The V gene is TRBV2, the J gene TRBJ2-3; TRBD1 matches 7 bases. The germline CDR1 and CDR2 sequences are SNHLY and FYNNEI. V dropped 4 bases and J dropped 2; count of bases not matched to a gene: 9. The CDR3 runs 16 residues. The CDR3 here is CASSGNRDRITDTQYF. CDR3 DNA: TGTGCCAGCAGTGGGAACCGGGACAGAATCACAGATACGCAGTATTTT.

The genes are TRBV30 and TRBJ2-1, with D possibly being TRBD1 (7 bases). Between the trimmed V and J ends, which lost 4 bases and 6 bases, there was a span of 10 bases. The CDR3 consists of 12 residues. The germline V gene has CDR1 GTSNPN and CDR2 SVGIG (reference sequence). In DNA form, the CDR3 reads TGTGCCTGGAACAGGGGAGGCAATGAGCAGTTCTTC. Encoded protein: CAWNRGGNEQFF. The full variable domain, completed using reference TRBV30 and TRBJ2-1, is SQTIHQWPATLVQPVGSPLSLECTVEGTSNPNLYWYRQAAGRGLQLLFYSVGIGQISSEVPQNLSASRPQDRQFILSSKKLLLSDSGFYLCAWNRGGNEQFFGPGTRLTVL.